This record concerns one T cell receptor (beta chain) sequence. The sample belongs to a study of cytomegalovirus exposure and HLA in healthy donors. The CDR3 length is 16 residues. V was pared by 0 bases and J by 8 bases, with 19 bases between. Germline V gene lookup returns CDR1 SGHNT and CDR2 YENEEA. PCR used 60 Vbeta primers and 13 Jbeta primers. TCRdb's table, derived via immunoSEQ multiplex PCR, lists solely in-frame clones and lacks some. Here the sample spans over 120,000 clones, 74% being singletons. This TCR was recovered from a man aged 18 to 30 in good health and CMV-seropositive. The source material was PBMCs. V is TRBV11-3 and J is TRBJ1-2; D is unresolved. CDR3 sequence: CASSLDFETPFWGYTF. The DNA for the CDR3 is TGTGCCAGCAGCTTAGATTTCGAAACTCCCTTTTGGGGCTACACCTTC.